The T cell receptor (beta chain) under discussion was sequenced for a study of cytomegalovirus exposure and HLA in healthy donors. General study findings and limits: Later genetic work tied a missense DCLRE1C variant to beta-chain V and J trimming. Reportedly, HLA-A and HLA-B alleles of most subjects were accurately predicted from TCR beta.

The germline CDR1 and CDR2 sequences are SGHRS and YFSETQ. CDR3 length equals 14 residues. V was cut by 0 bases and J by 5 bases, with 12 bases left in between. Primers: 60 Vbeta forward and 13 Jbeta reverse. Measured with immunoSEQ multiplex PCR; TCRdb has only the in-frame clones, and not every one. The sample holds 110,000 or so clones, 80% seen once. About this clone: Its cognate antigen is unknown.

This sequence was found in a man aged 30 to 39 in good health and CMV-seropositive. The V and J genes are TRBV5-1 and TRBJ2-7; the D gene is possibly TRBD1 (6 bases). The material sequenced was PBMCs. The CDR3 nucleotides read TGCGCCAGCAGCTTGGCACAGGGAGTACACGAGCAGTACTTC. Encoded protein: CASSLAQGVHEQYF.